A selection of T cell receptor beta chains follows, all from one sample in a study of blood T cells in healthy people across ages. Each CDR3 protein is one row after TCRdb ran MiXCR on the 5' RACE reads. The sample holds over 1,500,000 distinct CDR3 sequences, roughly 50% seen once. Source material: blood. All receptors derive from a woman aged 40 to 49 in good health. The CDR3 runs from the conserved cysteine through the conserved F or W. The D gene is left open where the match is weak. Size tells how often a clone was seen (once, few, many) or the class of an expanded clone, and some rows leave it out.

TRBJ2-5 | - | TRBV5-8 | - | TGTGCCAGCAGCCCGGGTCGGATGTACCAAGAGACCCAGTACTTC | CASSPGRMYQETQYF
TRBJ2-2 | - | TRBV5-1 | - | TGCGCCAGCAGCACGACTACAGGGCTTGGTGACACCGGGGAGCTGTTTTTT | CASSTTTGLGDTGELFF
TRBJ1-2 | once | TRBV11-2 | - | TGTGCCAGCAGCTTAGATCCGTGTTATGGCTACACCTTC | CASSLDPCYGYTF
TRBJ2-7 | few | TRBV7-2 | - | TGTGCCAGCAGCTTAGCGGCAGGGTGGACCTACGAGCAGTACTTC | CASSLAAGWTYEQYF
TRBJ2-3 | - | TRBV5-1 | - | TGCGCCAGCAGCTCGAGACCGACGGGAGATACGCAGTATTTT | CASSSRPTGDTQYF
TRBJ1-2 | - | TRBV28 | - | TGTGCCAGCACTCTCCCGGGTACTTATGGCTACACCTTC | CASTLPGTYGYTF
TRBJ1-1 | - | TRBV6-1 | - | TGTGCCAGCACCCGTAGCCCCCTGAACACTGAAGCTTTCTTT | CASTRSPLNTEAFF
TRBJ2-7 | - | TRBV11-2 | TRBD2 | TGTGCCAGCAGCCAGAGCGGTGTCGCTAGCGGGGGGAACGAGCAGTACTTC | CASSQSGVASGGNEQYF
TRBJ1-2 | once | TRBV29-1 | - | TGCAGCGTCAACGGGGAAATAGGCTATGGCTACACCTTC | CSVNGEIGYGYTF
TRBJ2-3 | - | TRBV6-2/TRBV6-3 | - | TGTGCCAGCGTCGACTACGGGCTTGTAGATACGCAGTATTTT | CASVDYGLVDTQYF
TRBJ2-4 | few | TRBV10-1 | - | TGCGCCAGAAGCAGGGGAAGGGCGGCCAAAAACATTCAGTACTTC | CARSRGRAAKNIQYF
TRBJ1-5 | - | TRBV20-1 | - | TGCAGTGCTAGAGGTAGGGGGGCGAGCAGTCAGCCCCAGCATTTT | CSARGRGASSQPQHF
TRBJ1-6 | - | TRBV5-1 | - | TGCGCCAGCAGCCAACAGGGAGTGGGCCTGGGAATTTCACCCCTCCACTTT | CASSQQGVGLGISPLHF
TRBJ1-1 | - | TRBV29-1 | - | TGCAGCGTCTCCCCTAAGGGACCGAACACTGAAGCTTTCTTT | CSVSPKGPNTEAFF
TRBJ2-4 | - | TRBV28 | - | TGTGCCAGCAGTTTCTCTGGACAGGAGGGGGACATTCAGTACTTC | CASSFSGQEGDIQYF
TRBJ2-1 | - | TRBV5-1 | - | TGCGCCAGCAGCTTGGGGAGCTCCACTTACAATGAGCAGTTCTTC | CASSLGSSTYNEQFF
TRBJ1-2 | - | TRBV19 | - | TGTGCCAGTAGTATAGCGGCCACACAGAACTATGGCTACACCTTC | CASSIAATQNYGYTF
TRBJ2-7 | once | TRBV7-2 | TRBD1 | TGTGCCAGCAGCCCGGACAGGTCCGGCTACGAGCAGTACTTC | CASSPDRSGYEQYF
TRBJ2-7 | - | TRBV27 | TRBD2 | TGTGCCAGCAGTACCAGACTAGCGGGTTCCTACGAGCAGTACTTC | CASSTRLAGSYEQYF
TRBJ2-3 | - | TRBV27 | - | TGTGCCAGCAGCCACGAGGTAGGGGGGCGGGAGTATTTT | CASSHEVGGREYF
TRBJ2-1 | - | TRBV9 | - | TGTGCCAGCAGCGTAGTAAGCGCTGATTACAATGAGCAGTTCTTC | CASSVVSADYNEQFF
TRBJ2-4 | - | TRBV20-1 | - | TGCAGTGCTCCCGACGCAGCTATCTCACACATTCAGTACTTC | CSAPDAAISHIQYF
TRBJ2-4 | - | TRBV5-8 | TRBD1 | TGTGCCAGCAGCGCGGACAGGAACATTCAGTACTTC | CASSADRNIQYF
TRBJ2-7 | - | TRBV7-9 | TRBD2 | TGTGCCAGCAGCCGGAACCTAGCGGGGGACCTCTACGAGCAGTACTTC | CASSRNLAGDLYEQYF
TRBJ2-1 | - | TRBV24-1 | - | TGTGCCACCAGTGATCCCGGGACCTCGAACAATGAGCAGTTCTTC | CATSDPGTSNNEQFF
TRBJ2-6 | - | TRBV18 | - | TGTGCCAGCTCACCTGGGGGGCTAGGGGCCAACGTCCTGACTTTC | CASSPGGLGANVLTF
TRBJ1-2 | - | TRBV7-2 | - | TGTGCCAGCAGCCCAGTTGTAGGGTATGGCTACACCTTC | CASSPVVGYGYTF
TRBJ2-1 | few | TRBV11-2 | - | TGTGCCAGCCATCGGGGGAATGAGCAGTTCTTC | CASHRGNEQFF
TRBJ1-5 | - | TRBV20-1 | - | TGCAGTGCTGCGGGACCCTATAGCAATCAGCCCCAGCATTTT | CSAAGPYSNQPQHF
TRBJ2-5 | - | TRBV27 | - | TGTGCCAGCAGTTTATCGCATCCCGGGGTTGAGACCCAGTACTTC | CASSLSHPGVETQYF
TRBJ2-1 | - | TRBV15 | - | TGTGCCACCAGCAGAGATCGGATTAAAAAGCAGTTCTTC | CATSRDRIKKQFF
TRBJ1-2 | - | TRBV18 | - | TGTGCCAGCTCACCATTTCAGGACTCCTATGGCTACACCTTC | CASSPFQDSYGYTF
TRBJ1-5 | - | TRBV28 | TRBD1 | TGTGCCAGCAGTATAACAGGGGGCATGGGCAATCAGCCCCAGCATTTT | CASSITGGMGNQPQHF
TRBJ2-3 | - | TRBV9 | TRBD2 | TGTGCCAGCAGCGTAAAGGCGGGGGGCAGCACAGATACGCAGTATTTT | CASSVKAGGSTDTQYF
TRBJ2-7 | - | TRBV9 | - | TGTGCCAGCAGCGGCGGGACAGTGGGCTACGAGCAGTACTTC | CASSGGTVGYEQYF
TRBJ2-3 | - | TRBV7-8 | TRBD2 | TGTGCCAGCAGCTTAGGACCTAGCGGGGACACAGATACGCAGTATTTT | CASSLGPSGDTDTQYF
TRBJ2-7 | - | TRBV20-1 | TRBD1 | TGCAGTGCTGTCGACAGGGGGCCAACCGGCGAGCAGTACTTC | CSAVDRGPTGEQYF
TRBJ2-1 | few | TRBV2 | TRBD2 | TGTGCCAGCAGTGCCGGGGGAGGGTATTACAATGAGCAGTTCTTC | CASSAGGGYYNEQFF
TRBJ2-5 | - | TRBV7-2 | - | TGTGCCAGCAGCTTCCGGGACGGAAGAACCCAGTACTTC | CASSFRDGRTQYF
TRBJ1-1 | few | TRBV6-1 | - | TGTGCCAGCAGGGTGGACCCTTGGGCTGAAGCTTTCTTT | CASRVDPWAEAFF
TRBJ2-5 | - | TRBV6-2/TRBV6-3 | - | TGTGCCAGCAGTTACGCACAGGCTTGGAAGACCCAGTACTTC | CASSYAQAWKTQYF
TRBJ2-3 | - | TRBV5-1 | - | TGCGCCAGCAGCGCACAGGGACGGGTCAGCGCAGATACGCAGTATTTT | CASSAQGRVSADTQYF
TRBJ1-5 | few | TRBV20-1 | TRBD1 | TGCAGTGCTAGCTCCCGGGACAGGGAAGGTTATAGCAATCAGCCCCAGCATTTT | CSASSRDREGYSNQPQHF
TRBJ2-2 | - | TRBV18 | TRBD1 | TGTGCCAGCTCACCCCCGGGACAGGGGGCATTAACCGGGGAGCTGTTTTTT | CASSPPGQGALTGELFF
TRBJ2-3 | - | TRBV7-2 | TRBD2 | TGTGCCAGCAGCTTAGGGGGCTTTGGGTGGGAGGGGATGGATACGCAGTATTTT | CASSLGGFGWEGMDTQYF
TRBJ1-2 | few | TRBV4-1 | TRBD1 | TGCGCCAGCAGCCAAGACCGAATGACAGGGCAAGGCTACACCTTC | CASSQDRMTGQGYTF
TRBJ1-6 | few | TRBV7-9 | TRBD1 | TGTGCCAGCAGTTCTGGCCCTCGACAGGGGGCAGGTTCACCCCTCCACTTT | CASSSGPRQGAGSPLHF
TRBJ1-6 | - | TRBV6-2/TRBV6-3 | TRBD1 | TGTGCCAGCAGGAGCGGGGGACAGCGTAATTCACCCCTCCACTTT | CASRSGGQRNSPLHF
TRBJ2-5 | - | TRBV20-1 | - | TGCAGTGCTCGGGGACCCATAGCAACAGAGACCCAGTACTTC | CSARGPIATETQYF
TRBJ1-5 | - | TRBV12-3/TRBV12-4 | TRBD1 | TGTGCCAGCAGTAACACAGGGGGCGGTCAGCCCCAGCATTTT | CASSNTGGGQPQHF
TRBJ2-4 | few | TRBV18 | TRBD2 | TGTGCCAGCTCACCAGTGACTAGCGCTTCCAAAAACATTCAGTACTTC | CASSPVTSASKNIQYF
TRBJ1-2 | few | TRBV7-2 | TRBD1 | TGTGCCAGCAGCTTAGATTCGACAGGGATGGAGGGCTACACCTTC | CASSLDSTGMEGYTF
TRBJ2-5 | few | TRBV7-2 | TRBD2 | TGTGCCAGCAGCGAAACTAGCGGGGGGGCCTTGGAGACCCAGTACTTC | CASSETSGGALETQYF
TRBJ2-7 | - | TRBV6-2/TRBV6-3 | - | TGTGCCAGCAGTTACTCGATATCAGCGATCCCAAATGTCGACGAGCAGTACTTC | CASSYSISAIPNVDEQYF